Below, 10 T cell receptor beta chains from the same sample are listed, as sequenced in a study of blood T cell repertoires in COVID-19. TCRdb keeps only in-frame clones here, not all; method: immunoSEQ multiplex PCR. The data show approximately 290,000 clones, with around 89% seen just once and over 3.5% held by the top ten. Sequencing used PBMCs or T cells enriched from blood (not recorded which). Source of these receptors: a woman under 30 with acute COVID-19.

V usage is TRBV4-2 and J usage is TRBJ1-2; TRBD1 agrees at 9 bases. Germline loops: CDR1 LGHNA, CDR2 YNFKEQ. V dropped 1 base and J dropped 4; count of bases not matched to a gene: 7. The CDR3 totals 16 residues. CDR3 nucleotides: TGTGCCAGCAGCCAAGGAATTACAGGGGGCGGCTATGGCTACACCTTC. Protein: CASSQGITGGGYGYTF.

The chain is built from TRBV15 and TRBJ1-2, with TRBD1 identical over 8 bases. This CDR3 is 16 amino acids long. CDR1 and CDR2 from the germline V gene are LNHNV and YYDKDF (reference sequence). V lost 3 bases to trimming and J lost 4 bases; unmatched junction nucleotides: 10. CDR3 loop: CATSRRQGIHAYGYTF. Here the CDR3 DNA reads TGTGCCACCAGCAGGAGACAGGGGATCCACGCCTATGGCTACACCTTC.

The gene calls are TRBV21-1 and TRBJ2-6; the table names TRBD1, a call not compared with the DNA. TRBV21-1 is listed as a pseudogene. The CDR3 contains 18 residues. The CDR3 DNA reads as TGTGCCAGCAGGGCGAACAGGGGGCCCCTCTCTGGGGCCAACGTCCTGACTTTC. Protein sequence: CASRANRGPLSGANVLTF.

The CDR3 spells CASSLQVTWQPQHF. The DNA for the CDR3 is TGTGCCAGCAGTTTACAGGTCACATGGCAGCCCCAGCATTTT. The chain couples TRBV6-6 to TRBJ1-5; tentative D call: TRBD1 (5 bases). The V gene's germline CDR1 is MNHNY and CDR2 SVGAGI (reference sequence). V was trimmed by 4 bases and J by 7 bases, leaving 14 bases between them. CDR3 size: 14 residues.

The CDR3 DNA sequence: TGTGCCTGGGGGGGACAGGGTGGAAACACCATATATTTT. Its translation is CAWGGQGGNTIYF. The chain employs TRBV30 and TRBJ1-3; 9 nucleotides match TRBD1. The CDR3 extends over 13 amino acids. After removal of 5 bases from V and 3 bases from J, the junction contained 2 bases not matched to a gene. Per the germline V gene, CDR1 is GTSNPN and CDR2 is SVGIG (reference sequence).

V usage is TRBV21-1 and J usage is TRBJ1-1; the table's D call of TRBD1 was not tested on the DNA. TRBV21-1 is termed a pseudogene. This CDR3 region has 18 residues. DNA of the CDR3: TGTGCCAGCAGCTACCCCCCCGGACAGATGGGGCTGGGAACTGAAGCTTTCTTT. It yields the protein CASSYPPGQMGLGTEAFF.

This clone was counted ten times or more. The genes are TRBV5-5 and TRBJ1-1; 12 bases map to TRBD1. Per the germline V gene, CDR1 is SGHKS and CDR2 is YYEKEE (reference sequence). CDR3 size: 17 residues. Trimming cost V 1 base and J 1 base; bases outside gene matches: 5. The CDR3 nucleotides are TGTGCCAGCAGCTTGAGGGACAGGGGGCTATGGAACACTGAAGCTTTCTTT. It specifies CASSLRDRGLWNTEAFF. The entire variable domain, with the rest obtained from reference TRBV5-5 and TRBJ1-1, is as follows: DAGVTQSPTHLIKTRGQQVTLRCSPISGHKSVSWYQQVLGQGPQFIFQYYEKEERGRGNFPDRFSARQFPNYSSELNVNALLLGDSALYLCASSLRDRGLWNTEAFFGQGTRLTVV.

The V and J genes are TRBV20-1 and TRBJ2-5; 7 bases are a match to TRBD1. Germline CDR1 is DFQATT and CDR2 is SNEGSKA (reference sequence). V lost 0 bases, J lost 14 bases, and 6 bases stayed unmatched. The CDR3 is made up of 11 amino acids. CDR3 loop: CSARDRGQAYF. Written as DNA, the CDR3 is TGCAGTGCTAGAGATCGAGGACAGGCATACTTC.

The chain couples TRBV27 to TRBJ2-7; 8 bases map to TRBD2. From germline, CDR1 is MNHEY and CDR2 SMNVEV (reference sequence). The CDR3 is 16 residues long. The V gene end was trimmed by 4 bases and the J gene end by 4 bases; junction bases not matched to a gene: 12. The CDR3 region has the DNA TGTGCCAGCAGTTACTCATTTAGCGGGAACCCGTACGAGCAGTACTTC. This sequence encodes CASSYSFSGNPYEQYF.

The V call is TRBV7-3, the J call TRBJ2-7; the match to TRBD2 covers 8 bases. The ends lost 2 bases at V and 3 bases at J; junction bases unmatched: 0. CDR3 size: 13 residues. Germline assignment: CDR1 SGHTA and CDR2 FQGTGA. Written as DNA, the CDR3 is TGTGCCAGCAGCTTAGCGGGAGGCTACGAGCAGTACTTC. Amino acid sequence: CASSLAGGYEQYF.